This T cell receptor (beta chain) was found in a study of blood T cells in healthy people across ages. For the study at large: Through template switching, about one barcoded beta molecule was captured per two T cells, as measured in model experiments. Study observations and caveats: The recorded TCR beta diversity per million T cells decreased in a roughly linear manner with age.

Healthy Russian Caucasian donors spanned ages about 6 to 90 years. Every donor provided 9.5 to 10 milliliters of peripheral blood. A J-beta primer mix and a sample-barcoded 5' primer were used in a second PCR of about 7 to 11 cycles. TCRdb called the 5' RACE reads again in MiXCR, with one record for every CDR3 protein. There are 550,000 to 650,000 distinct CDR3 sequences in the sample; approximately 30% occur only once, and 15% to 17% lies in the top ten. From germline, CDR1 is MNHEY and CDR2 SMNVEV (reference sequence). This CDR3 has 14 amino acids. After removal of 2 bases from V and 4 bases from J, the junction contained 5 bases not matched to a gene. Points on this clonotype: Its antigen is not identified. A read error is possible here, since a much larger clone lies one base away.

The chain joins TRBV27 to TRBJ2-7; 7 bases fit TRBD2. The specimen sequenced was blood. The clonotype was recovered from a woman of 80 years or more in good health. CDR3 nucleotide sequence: TGTGCCAGCAGTTTAAGTCGGGGACTATACGAGCAGTACTTC. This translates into CASSLSRGLYEQYF.